This TCR beta chain emerged from a study of CXCR3-negative and CXCR3-positive naive CD8 T cells. Germline V gene sequence: CDR1 SGDLS, CDR2 YYNGEE. The CDR3 has 15 amino acids. The authors prepared UMI-labeled TRB cDNA libraries by 5' RACE. TCRdb re-called the 5' RACE reads, yielding one record per CDR3 amino acid sequence without DNA. Its table lists more than 65,000 distinct CDR3 sequences. What was sequenced was naive CXCR3- CD8+ T cells from blood. This sample's subset: CD45RO-CCR7+CD27+CD95- naive CD8+ T cells lacking CXCR3 (TNR3-). The sequence was collected from a human donor in good health. Some clones in this sample may be carry-over from other donors' samples. The chain recombines TRBV9 with TRBJ2-7; TCRdb reports TRBD1, a call that lacks DNA to check it against. CDR3: CASSASGASSYEQYF.